This passage covers 5 T cell receptor beta chains from one sample sequenced in a study of cytomegalovirus exposure and HLA in healthy donors. The primer mix had 60 Vbeta and 13 Jbeta primers. The method was immunoSEQ multiplex PCR; TCRdb's version includes in-frame clones alone and lacks a portion of them. This sample yields some 250,000 clones, of which 82% are seen a single time; over 5% belongs to the top ten. Material for sequencing was PBMCs. All receptors come from a woman aged 40-49 years in good health and CMV-seropositive.

This clone was counted a few times. The V gene is TRBV30, the J gene TRBJ1-1; D is unclear. Germline V lookup: CDR1 GTSNPN, CDR2 SVGIG (reference sequence). This CDR3 is built from 12 residues. The CDR3 loop reads CAGRRVYTEAFF. CDR3 sequence (DNA): TGTGCGGGCCGGAGGGTCTACACTGAAGCTTTCTTT.

V usage is TRBV6-5 and J usage is TRBJ1-1, with 7 positions matching TRBD1. The V and J ends lost 5 bases and 2 bases, in that order; junction bases with no gene match: 5. Germline CDR1 MNHEY, CDR2 SVGAGI. The CDR3 extends over 14 amino acids. The CDR3 loop is CASSARDSNTEAFF. CDR3 in DNA: TGTGCCAGCAGTGCCCGGGACAGTAACACTGAAGCTTTCTTT.

The rearrangement links TRBV30 to TRBJ1-2; D might be TRBD1 (6 bases). This CDR3 spans 13 amino acids. The germline CDR1 and CDR2 sequences are GTSNPN and SVGIG (reference sequence). V lost 3 bases and J lost 5, with 13 bases in between. CDR3 DNA sequence: TGTGCCTGGAGCAGGGACACAGGATATGGCTACACCTTC. This gives the protein CAWSRDTGYGYTF.

This clone showed up just a few times. V and J are TRBV30 and TRBJ1-5; unclear D gene. Germline loops: CDR1 GTSNPN, CDR2 SVGIG (reference sequence). The CDR3 is 13 amino acids. Trimming cost V 0 bases and J 3 bases, with 6 bases left between them. CDR3 bases: TGTGCCTGGAGTGTCTGGCCCAATCAGCCCCAGCATTTT. The encoded protein is CAWSVWPNQPQHF.

V is TRBV30 and J is TRBJ1-1; D possibly corresponds to TRBD1 (5 bases). In germline, CDR1 is GTSNPN, CDR2 SVGIG (reference sequence). The CDR3 loop spans 14 amino acids. V dropped 0 bases and J dropped 3 bases, with 11 bases sitting between them. The CDR3 region has the DNA TGTGCCTGGAGTGTAGGAGGAGGGGACACTGAAGCTTTCTTT. Protein product: CAWSVGGGDTEAFF.